These T cell receptor beta chains were read from a single sample in a study of blood T cell repertoires in COVID-19. Generated by immunoSEQ multiplex PCR, the TCRdb table keeps only in-frame clones and is missing some. The data show more than 200,000 clones, roughly 85% seen once. Sequencing was done on a sample of peripheral blood. All receptors come from a man in his late teens or twenties with active or convalescent COVID-19. The conserved cysteine and the conserved F or W are not part of the CDR3 here.

v_gene	j_gene	CDR3aa
TRBV5-6	TRBJ1-1	ASSPGQSEAF
TRBV9	TRBJ2-6	ASSGGTAGGANVLT
TRBV4-3	TRBJ1-1	ASSLGAETEAF
TRBV5-6	TRBJ2-1	ASSTDRGPNEQF
TRBV18	TRBJ2-1	ASRGTSGDNEQF
TRBV10-2	TRBJ1-2	ASGDRGPNYGYT
TRBV14	TRBJ1-6	ASSRDFENSPLH
TRBV30	TRBJ1-3	AWRQSGNTIY
TRBV7-2	TRBJ2-7	ASSLPLVGVPYEQY
TRBV29-1	TRBJ1-2	SVAGTGGGYT
TRBV2	TRBJ2-1	ASRIGTGIYNEQF
TRBV19	TRBJ1-1	ASSIDRGNTEAF
TRBV6-2/TRBV6-3	TRBJ2-7	ASSYGDYLLEQY
TRBV19	TRBJ2-7	ASSPYSGRVYEQY
TRBV28	TRBJ2-7	ASCGRPYEQY
TRBV11-2	TRBJ2-1	ASSSPGLAGRNNEQF
TRBV6-5	TRBJ1-2	ASRGQPYGYT
TRBV19	TRBJ2-1	ASSRDLGNEQF
TRBV5-1	TRBJ1-1	ASSLGQGEAF